This T cell receptor beta chain was documented in a study of CD8 T cells in ankylosing spondylitis. Study-level results: Clones linked with disease were CD8+ and fairly uncommon in the peripheral blood.

Worth noting for this clonotype: The antigen is not known.

CDR3 length: 13 amino acids. With 5 bases removed from V and 3 bases from J, the gap between germline ends came to 10 bases. Per germline, CDR1 SEHNR and CDR2 FQNEAQ (reference sequence). One entry per CDR3 protein results from TCRdb running MiXCR on the 5' RACE reads. The top ten hold 16% of the sample, which has more than 150,000 distinct CDR3 sequences, around 13% seen once. Sequencing was done on a sample of blood, either unsorted or a sorted T cell fraction (not recorded which). The source of this sequence is a male donor with ankylosing spondylitis or in good health (not recorded which). The chain combines TRBV7-9 with TRBJ2-5; no firm D call. For the CDR3, the DNA is TGTGCCAGCAGCCCGGCTAGAAAAGAGACCCAGTACTTC. Its protein product is CASSPARKETQYF.